This is a list of T cell receptor beta chains from one sample in a study of T cells in Graves' hyperthyroidism and ophthalmopathy. Using its own MiXCR run on the multiplex PCR reads, TCRdb lists one record per CDR3 protein. The data hold about 290,000 distinct CDR3 sequences, with about 14% observed a single time. Sequencing input: blood. The receptors shown here come from a woman aged 25 to 39 with Graves' hyperthyroidism that later progressed to Graves' ophthalmopathy. The CDR3 runs from the conserved cysteine through the conserved F or W. Clone size is stated in some rows and not others, as once, few, many or a class when expanded.

J,V,size,CDR3
TRBJ1-1,TRBV30,many,CAWSVGGSAFF
TRBJ2-7,TRBV11-2,many,CASSLGGGLDEQYF
TRBJ1-4,TRBV6-2/TRBV6-3,few,CASSYLVGVPNEKLFF
TRBJ2-7,TRBV28,many,CASSPRIQTYEQYF
TRBJ1-2,TRBV6-1,many,CASSDRGWGLGFGYTF
TRBJ2-7,TRBV4-3,few,CASSPGLTSEQYF
TRBJ2-2,TRBV6-2/TRBV6-3,many,CASSYSTTQDTGELFF
TRBJ1-5,TRBV2,few,CASSTGGQGVQPQHF
TRBJ2-2,TRBV7-2,many,CASSLGLTTGELFF
TRBJ2-1,TRBV25-1,many,CASSELRTSGNNEQFF
TRBJ2-3,TRBV29-1,many,CSVEPGTGGEGDTQYF
TRBJ2-1,TRBV11-2,many,CASSYGTGWYGEQFF
TRBJ2-7,TRBV7-8,few,CASSAYGTSGSSSYEQYF
TRBJ2-1,TRBV20-1,-,CSARGGLAGSSYNEQFF
TRBJ2-3,TRBV20-1,many,CSASRTSGRLGDTQYF
TRBJ1-5,TRBV5-5,many,CASSLTGYQPQHF